Sequencing of this T cell receptor beta chain was carried out in a study of cytomegalovirus exposure and HLA in healthy donors. This clone was seen only a few times. The PCR used 60 Vbeta and 13 Jbeta primers. Clones were read by immunoSEQ multiplex PCR, and TCRdb kept only the in-frame ones, dropping some. The table lists some 120,000 clones, approximately 72% of them singletons. The CDR3 loop spans 13 amino acids. Germline values: CDR1 KGHSH, CDR2 LQKENI. Trimming removed 0 bases at V and 4 bases at J, with 7 bases between. Specimen: PBMCs. The J gene is TRBJ2-7, the V gene TRBV18; TRBD1 is a possible D gene (5 bases). This receptor was identified in a woman aged 45-60 years in good health and CMV-seropositive. The chain's CDR3 is CASSPPGVYEQYF. CDR3 in DNA: TGTGCCAGCTCACCACCAGGGGTGTACGAGCAGTACTTC. Filled out from reference TRBV18 and TRBJ2-7, the complete variable domain reads NAGVMQNPRHLVRRRGQEARLRCSPMKGHSHVYWYRQLPEEGLKFMVYLQKENIIDESGMPKERFSAEFPKEGPSILRIQQVVRGDSAAYFCASSPPGVYEQYFGPGTRLTVT.